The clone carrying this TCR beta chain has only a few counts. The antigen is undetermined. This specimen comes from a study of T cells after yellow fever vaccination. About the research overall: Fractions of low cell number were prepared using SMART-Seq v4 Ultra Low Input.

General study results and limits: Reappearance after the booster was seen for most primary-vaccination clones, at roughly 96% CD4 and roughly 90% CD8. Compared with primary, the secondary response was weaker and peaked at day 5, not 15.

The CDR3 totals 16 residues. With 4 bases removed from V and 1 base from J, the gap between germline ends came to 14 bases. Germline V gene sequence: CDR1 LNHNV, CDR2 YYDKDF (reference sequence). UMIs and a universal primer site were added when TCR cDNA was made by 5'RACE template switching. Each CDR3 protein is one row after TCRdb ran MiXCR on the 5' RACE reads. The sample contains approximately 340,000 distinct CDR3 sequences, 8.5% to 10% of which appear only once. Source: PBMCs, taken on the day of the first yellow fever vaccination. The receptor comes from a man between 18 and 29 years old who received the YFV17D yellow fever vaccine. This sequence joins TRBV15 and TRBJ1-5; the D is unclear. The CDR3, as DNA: TGTGCCACCAGCATATTGGTCACTCGGAGCAATCAGCCCCAGCATTTT. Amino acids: CATSILVTRSNQPQHF. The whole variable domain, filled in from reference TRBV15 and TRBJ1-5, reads DAMVIQNPRYQVTQFGKPVTLSCSQTLNHNVMYWYQQKSSQAPKLLFHYYDKDFNNEADTPDNFQSRRPNTSFCFLDIRSPGLGDTAMYLCATSILVTRSNQPQHFGDGTRLSIL.